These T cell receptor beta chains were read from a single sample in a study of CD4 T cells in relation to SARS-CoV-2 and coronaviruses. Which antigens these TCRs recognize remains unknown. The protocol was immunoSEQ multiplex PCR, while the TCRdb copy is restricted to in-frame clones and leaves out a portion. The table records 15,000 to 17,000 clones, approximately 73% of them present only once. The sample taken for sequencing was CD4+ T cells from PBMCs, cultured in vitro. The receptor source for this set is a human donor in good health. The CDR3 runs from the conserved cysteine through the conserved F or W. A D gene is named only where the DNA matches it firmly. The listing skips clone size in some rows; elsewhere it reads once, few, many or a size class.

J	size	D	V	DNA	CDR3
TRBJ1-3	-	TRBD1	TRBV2	TGTGCCAGCAGAGCGACAGGGGTAGGAAACACCATATATTTT	CASRATGVGNTIYF
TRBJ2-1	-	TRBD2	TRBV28	TGTGCCAGCAGTGGACTAGCGCCTCTCCTCAATGAGCAGTTCTTC	CASSGLAPLLNEQFF
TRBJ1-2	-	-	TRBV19	TGTGCCAGTAGTATCCAACAGGGCTCTGGCTATGGCTACACCTTC	CASSIQQGSGYGYTF
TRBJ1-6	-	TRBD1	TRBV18	TGTGCCAGCTCACCGGGACAGGGACCAAATTCACCCCTCCACTTT	CASSPGQGPNSPLHF
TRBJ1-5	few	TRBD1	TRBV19	TGTGCCAGTAGTATAGGACAGGGTGTTGGTCAGCCCCAGCATTTT	CASSIGQGVGQPQHF
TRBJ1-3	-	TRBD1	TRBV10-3	TGTGCCATCAGTGAGTCTACGACAGGGTACGGAAACACCATATATTTT	CAISESTTGYGNTIYF
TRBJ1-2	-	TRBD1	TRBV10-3	TGTGCCATCAGTGAGTCGGCACTCAGGGGGGATGGCTACACCTTC	CAISESALRGDGYTF
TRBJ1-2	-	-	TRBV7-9	TGTGCCAGCAGCCTCGGGAGTTTAAAGACCTATGGCTACACCTTC	CASSLGSLKTYGYTF
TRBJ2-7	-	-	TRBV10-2	TGCGCCAGCAGTGACAGGGGCCGAATTACCTACGAGCAGTACTTC	CASSDRGRITYEQYF
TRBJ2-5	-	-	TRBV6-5	TGTGCCAGCAGTTGGCTAGCGAGAGGTGGAGAGACCCAGTACTTC	CASSWLARGGETQYF
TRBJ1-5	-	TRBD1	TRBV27	TGTGCCAGCAGTTTCGGGGGACAGGGGAGGGGATATAGCAATCAGCCCCAGCATTTT	CASSFGGQGRGYSNQPQHF
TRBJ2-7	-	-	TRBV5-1	TGCGCCAGCAGCTTGGCCACCGCGGCCTACGAGCAGTACTTC	CASSLATAAYEQYF
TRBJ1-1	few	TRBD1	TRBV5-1	TGCGCCAGCAGCGCGGACAGGGGGCAGACTGAAGCTTTCTTT	CASSADRGQTEAFF
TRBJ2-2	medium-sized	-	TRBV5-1	TGCGCCAGCAGCTTGGACAGGAACACCGGGGAGCTGTTTTTT	CASSLDRNTGELFF
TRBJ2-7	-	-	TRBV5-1	TGCGCCAGCAGCGCCTCAGGGAACTCCTACGAGCAGTACTTC	CASSASGNSYEQYF
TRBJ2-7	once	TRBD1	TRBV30	TGTGCCTGGAGTGTTCCCCAGGGACAGGGGTACTTC	CAWSVPQGQGYF
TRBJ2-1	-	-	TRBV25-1	TGTGCCAGCAGTGAAGAGGTGGGGAATGAGCAGTTCTTC	CASSEEVGNEQFF